This TCR beta chain was documented in a study of blood T cell repertoires in COVID-19 (dated by TCRdb to 2018 to 2021). Describing the broader study: The collaborator samples originated in the United States, Italy and Spain and spanned the acute and convalescent phases of COVID-19. The material from the prospective study consisted of cDNA or gDNA derived from T cells, B-cell-depleted T cells, or PBMCs. Deeply sampled blood TCRbeta repertoires from subjects exposed to, actively infected with, or recovered from COVID-19 were included in the dataset. The repertoires were released in a freely available public database intended as a resource for research on the immune response to SARS-CoV-2. Samples came from the ongoing ImmuneRACE study (first 160 participants) plus 1,254 subjects from 6 global collaborators. The sample metadata nearly always contained a de-identified subject ID, COVID-19 status, age in years and sex. Where available, HLA class I and class II types were taken from metadata supplied by the sample provider and were not determined by assay-based typing.

Overall study outcomes, separate from this receptor: The amount of clinical and demographic metadata varied by source and participant and was provided uncurated.

The collaborating institutions used their own protocols to collect whole blood in K2EDTA tubes. For TCRbeta analysis, collaborators shipped samples in one of three forms: frozen whole blood, isolated PBMCs, or DNA extracted from either of those sample types. TCRbeta CDR3 regions were amplified from genomic DNA by means of the immunoSEQ Assay, a bias-controlled multiplex PCR. The study's processing was this. Nucleated cell counts per sample were estimated from amplification of reference gene primers within the assay. To quantify the absolute abundance of each unique TCRbeta CDR3 rearrangement, sequence reads were collapsed and filtered. For each sample, productive Simpson clonality was calculated as the square root of Simpson's diversity index over productive rearrangements. This is the immuneACCESS table as TCRdb keeps it, with only in-frame sequences that have V and J called. A part of the clones is gone; compared with another copy, unresolved V genes explain less than half, and the rest is unexplained. That table furnishes V, J and clone size, whereas the DNA furnished D and trimming. This sample lists 210,000 or so clones; around 88% were detected once. 2.5% to 3.5% of the sample belongs to the ten largest clones.

With respect to this clone: Its antigen is not yet known. No base qualities exist here, and no much larger clone lies one base off it.

The sequence came from a man aged 50 to 59 with active or convalescent COVID-19. Sequencing was done on a sample of peripheral blood.

The DNA is TGCGCCAGCAGCCAAGATCGAACGGGGGGTACATTCTCCTACGAGCAGTACTTC. This is translated as CASSQDRTGGTFSYEQYF. The rearranged chain carries TRBV4-1 and TRBJ2-7; the central 7 bases match TRBD2. The germline V gene supplies CDR1 MGHRA and CDR2 YSYEKL. Inclusive of the bounding cysteine and phenylalanine, the CDR3 is 18 residues long. The only DNA kept is the CDR3, 54 bases in frame from the first base. V and J are trimmed by 0 bases and 0 bases, and the gene matches miss 11 bases of the junction.